Each of the 10 T cell receptor beta chains below was sequenced from the same sample in a study of blood T cell repertoires in COVID-19 (dated by TCRdb to the early 2020s). Libraries were constructed by the immunoSEQ multiplex PCR assay. TCRdb holds this immuneACCESS table with in-frame rearrangements only. Some clones are missing; in checked studies, unresolved V genes explain under half, and the rest has no known cause. The sample table holds under 100,000 clones, of which approximately 90% were seen once. The ten largest clones represent 4.5% to 5.5% of the sample. Sequenced input: peripheral blood. These TCRs come from a man aged 50 or older with acute or convalescent COVID-19.

This chain connects TRBV5-1 to TRBJ2-1; TRBD2 matches at 9 bases. The CDR3 has 13 residues. Per germline, CDR1 SGHRS and CDR2 YFSETQ. After removal of 4 bases from V and 10 bases from J, the junction contained 6 bases not matched to a gene. The CDR3 reads CASSVGLASEQFF. CDR3 sequence (DNA): TGCGCCAGCAGCGTAGGACTAGCGTCCGAGCAGTTCTTC.

This chain joins TRBV6-2 or TRBV6-3 and TRBJ1-1, with D uncertain. Trimming removed 6 bases at V and 4 bases at J, with 15 bases between. The CDR3 is 14 amino acids. In germline, CDR1 is MNHEY, CDR2 SVGEGT. The CDR3 region has the DNA TGTGCCAGCAGCGCCTTGGGCCGACGCACTGAAGCTTTCTTT. Protein: CASSALGRRTEAFF.

This sequence joins TRBV11-2 and TRBJ2-7, with TRBD2 as a possible D gene (5 bases). The V end was cut by 5 bases, the J end by 5 bases, with 19 bases between. CDR1 and CDR2 (germline): SGHAT, FQNNGV. CDR3 length equals 15 residues. CDR3 region: CASSLQRGRFDEQYF. The CDR3 nucleotides read TGTGCCAGCAGCCTCCAGCGAGGGCGGTTCGACGAGCAGTACTTC.

The J gene is TRBJ1-1, the V gene TRBV27; 7 bases are shared with TRBD1. The CDR3 spans 15 residues. The germline V gene has CDR1 MNHEY and CDR2 SMNVEV (reference sequence). With V trimmed by 2 bases and J by 1 base, 4 bases remained unmatched. The CDR3 bases are TGTGCCAGCAGTTTAATGTCAGGGGGGAACACTGAAGCTTTCTTT. It codes for CASSLMSGGNTEAFF.

The V and J genes are TRBV18 and TRBJ2-7, with 9 bases that match TRBD1. This CDR3 is built from 16 residues. V gave up 3 bases and J gave up 6 bases; unmatched junction bases: 12. CDR1 is KGHSH and CDR2 is LQKENI in the germline V gene. CDR3 sequence reads: CASSPLEISTGGEQYF. In nucleotides, the CDR3 is TGTGCCAGCTCACCGCTAGAGATATCGACAGGGGGCGAGCAGTACTTC.

This rearrangement joins TRBV30 to TRBJ2-2; 10 positions match TRBD1. Trimming removed 3 bases from V and 4 bases from J; junction bases left unmatched: 2. CDR3 length: 14 residues. In germline, CDR1 is GTSNPN, CDR2 SVGIG (reference sequence). The CDR3 loop reads CAWRGDRGTGELFF. CDR3 DNA sequence: TGTGCCTGGAGAGGGGACAGGGGCACCGGGGAGCTGTTTTTT.

The chain combines TRBV11-2 with TRBJ2-1; TRBD2 agrees at 8 bases. The CDR3 loop spans 16 amino acids. Germline CDR1 is SGHAT and CDR2 is FQNNGV. The V gene end was trimmed by 1 base and the J gene end by 4 bases; junction bases not matched to a gene: 6. CDR3 loop: CASSLGNSGTYNEQFF. The CDR3 nucleotides are TGTGCCAGCAGCTTAGGTAATAGCGGGACGTACAATGAGCAGTTCTTC.

This chain connects TRBV6-5 to TRBJ1-1, with TRBD1 matching over 8 bases. J lost 7 bases, V lost 6 bases, and 10 bases had no gene match. Germline V gives CDR1 MNHEY, CDR2 SVGAGI. The CDR3 loop spans 14 amino acids. The CDR3 nucleotides read TGTGCCAGCAGACCGGGACAGGCCCGAAATGAAGCTTTCTTT. The encoded protein is CASRPGQARNEAFF.

The V and J genes are TRBV3-1 (or the pseudogene TRBV3-2) and TRBJ2-7; 12 nucleotides agree with TRBD1. Trimming removed 0 bases from V and 6 bases from J; junction bases left unmatched: 3. The CDR3 covers 15 residues. CDR1 is LGHDT and CDR2 is YNNKEL in the germline V gene (reference sequence). The CDR3 sequence: CASSQEGQGAREQYF. The CDR3 DNA is TGTGCCAGCAGCCAAGAGGGACAGGGGGCTCGCGAGCAGTACTTC.

This chain joins TRBV18 and TRBJ2-1, with 8 bases that match TRBD1. The V and J ends lost 6 bases and 7 bases, in that order; junction bases with no gene match: 14. The CDR3 is 16 residues long. Germline CDR1 and CDR2: KGHSH and LQKENI. The CDR3 here is CASSPGQAPPFNEQFF. In DNA, the CDR3 is TGTGCCAGCTCGCCGGGACAGGCACCACCGTTTAATGAGCAGTTCTTC.